The 18 T cell receptor beta chains in this list originate from one sample, sequenced in a study of cytomegalovirus exposure and HLA in healthy donors. A multiplex PCR was run with 60 Vbeta primers and 13 Jbeta primers. Here immunoSEQ multiplex PCR was the method, and the copy in TCRdb shows in-frame clones only, minus some. The data show 100,000 to 150,000 clones, roughly 80% seen once. The sample taken for sequencing was PBMCs. Every receptor here comes from a young man in good health and CMV-seropositive.

This clone was picked up a small number of times. This chain connects TRBV2 to TRBJ2-1; D gene uncertain. V lost 7 bases and J 9 bases, leaving 4 bases between the germline ends. Germline CDR1 and CDR2: SNHLY and FYNNEI. The CDR3 length is 9 residues. The CDR3 spells CASTSEQFF. In DNA form, the CDR3 reads TGTGCCAGCACCAGTGAGCAGTTCTTC.

This clone was seen a few times. This rearrangement joins TRBV2 to TRBJ1-3; no clear D gene. This CDR3 is 12 amino acids long. The germline V gene has CDR1 SNHLY and CDR2 FYNNEI. The V gene lost 4 bases and the J gene lost 8 bases, with 9 bases spanning the gap. The CDR3 is CASSVGRDTIYF. The CDR3 bases are TGTGCCAGCAGTGTCGGTCGGGACACCATATATTTT.

This chain uses TRBV6-6 with TRBJ1-4, with 7 bases that match TRBD1. Germline assignment: CDR1 MNHNY and CDR2 SVGAGI (reference sequence). V dropped 4 bases and J dropped 5; count of bases not matched to a gene: 4. The CDR3 has 14 residues. CDR3 region: CASSLTGPNEKLFF. The CDR3 DNA reads TGTGCCAGCAGTTTGACAGGGCCCAATGAAAAACTGTTTTTT.

This sequence joins TRBV6-5 and TRBJ2-7; 9 bases line up with TRBD2. The V and J ends lost 0 bases and 4 bases, in that order; junction bases with no gene match: 7. The CDR3 runs 16 residues. Germline V CDR1 and CDR2: MNHEY, SVGAGI. CDR3 region: CASSYSRGTSSYEQYF. The CDR3 nucleotides are TGTGCCAGCAGTTACTCTAGAGGGACTAGCTCTTACGAGCAGTACTTC.

The CDR3 nucleotides read TGCAGTGCTGGGGGGCAAGAGACCCAGTACTTC. Translated: CSAGGQETQYF. V and J are TRBV20-1 and TRBJ2-5, with D tentatively TRBD2 (6 bases). Trimming shortened V by 5 bases and J by 2 bases, and 6 bases separated the two germline ends. Germline V gene data show CDR1 as DFQATT and CDR2 as SNEGSKA (reference sequence). CDR3 length: 11 residues.

This chain connects TRBV5-6 to TRBJ1-2, with 7 bases fitting TRBD1. The CDR3 runs 19 residues. The germline V gene has CDR1 SGHDT and CDR2 YYEEEE. J lost 4 bases, V lost 6 bases, and 24 bases had no gene match. As DNA, the CDR3 is TGTGCCAGCACCACTCTAAGAATATTGCCGGGACAGCGACTCTATGGCTACACCTTC. It encodes CASTTLRILPGQRLYGYTF.

The rearrangement uses TRBV5-4 and TRBJ1-2; TRBD1 is a possible D gene (6 bases). V was trimmed by 4 bases and J by 5 bases, leaving 9 bases between them. Germline assignment: CDR1 SGHNT and CDR2 YYREEE (reference sequence). This CDR3 has 12 amino acids. The CDR3 is CASSRQGYGYTF. The CDR3, as DNA: TGTGCCAGCAGCCGTCAGGGGTATGGCTACACCTTC.

The sample holds a few counts of this clone. The chain carries TRBV10-1 and TRBJ2-3, with D tentatively TRBD1 (6 bases). Trimming removed 0 bases from V and 4 bases from J, with 8 bases in between. Germline loops: CDR1 WNHNN, CDR2 SYGVQD (reference sequence). The CDR3 spans 14 residues. The CDR3 region is CASSESAGADTQYF. The CDR3 DNA reads as TGCGCCAGCAGTGAGTCGGCAGGGGCAGATACGCAGTATTTT.

This clone was seen just once. The V call is TRBV7-2, the J call TRBJ2-3; 14 bases are shared with TRBD2. The CDR3 consists of 16 residues. V was pared by 5 bases and J by 4 bases, with 5 bases of the junction left unmatched. Germline loops: CDR1 SGHTA, CDR2 FQGNSA. The CDR3 sequence is CASSTGLAGDADTQYF. The CDR3 DNA is TGTGCCAGCAGCACGGGACTAGCGGGAGACGCAGATACGCAGTATTTT.

Comment on this clone: The junction does not match germline at one end; this may be a read error. The V call is TRBV7-7, the J call TRBJ2-7, with 8 bases aligning to TRBD1. Germline values: CDR1 SSHAT, CDR2 FNYEAQ (reference sequence). The CDR3 extends over 13 amino acids. The CDR3 coding sequence is TGTGCTAGCAGCCATCGGACAGGGTCCGAGCAGTACTTC. Residues: CASSHRTGSEQYF.

The chain couples TRBV19 to TRBJ1-5; D not resolved. CDR1 LNHDA and CDR2 SQIVND come from the germline V gene (reference sequence). The CDR3 loop spans 11 amino acids. Trimming cost V 4 bases and J 9 bases, with 7 bases left between them. This chain's CDR3 is CASSTPGPQHF. The CDR3 DNA sequence: TGTGCCAGTAGTACCCCAGGGCCCCAGCATTTT.

This chain joins TRBV27 and TRBJ2-1; 11 nucleotides match TRBD2. V trimming: 6 bases; J trimming: 2 bases; junction bases outside the gene matches: 6. CDR3 length equals 16 residues. Germline CDR1 reads MNHEY; CDR2 reads SMNVEV (reference sequence). The CDR3 DNA reads as TGTGCCAGCAGCCGAATGGGACTAGCGGCCTACAATGAGCAGTTCTTC. This encodes CASSRMGLAAYNEQFF.

The chain links TRBV27 to TRBJ2-3; 9 bases agree with TRBD2. V lost 6 bases to trimming and J lost 2 bases; unmatched junction nucleotides: 6. CDR3 size: 15 residues. CDR1 MNHEY and CDR2 SMNVEV come from the germline V gene (reference sequence). The DNA for the CDR3 is TGTGCCAGCAGCGATAGCGGGAGCATCACAGATACGCAGTATTTT. Translated: CASSDSGSITDTQYF.

The V call is TRBV5-6, the J call TRBJ2-1; D uncertain. The CDR3 runs 14 residues. The V gene's germline CDR1 is SGHDT and CDR2 YYEEEE. V lost 0 bases, J lost 8 bases, and 12 bases lay in between. The CDR3 region is CASSLGPRIHEQFF. For the CDR3, the DNA is TGTGCCAGCAGCTTGGGGCCTAGAATACATGAGCAGTTCTTC.

The chain is built from TRBV7-9 and TRBJ2-5, with TRBD2 as a possible D gene (5 bases). V was clipped by 0 bases and J by 5 bases, with 10 bases between them. This CDR3 has 14 residues. Germline V gene sequence: CDR1 SEHNR, CDR2 FQNEAQ (reference sequence). CDR3 sequence (DNA): TGTGCCAGCAGCTTAGCGGGAGTCCGGGAGACCCAGTACTTC. Its protein product is CASSLAGVRETQYF. Combining the CDR3 with reference TRBV7-9 and TRBJ2-5 gives the whole variable domain DTGVSQNPRHKITKRGQNVTFRCDPISEHNRLYWYRQTLGQGPEFLTYFQNEAQLEKSRLLSDRFSAERPKGSFSTLEIQRTEQGDSAMYLCASSLAGVRETQYFGPGTRLLVL.

This clone was observed a handful of times. The V and J genes are TRBV27 and TRBJ1-1, with D possibly TRBD1 on 6 matching bases. The CDR3 runs 15 residues. With 7 bases removed from V and 3 bases from J, the gap between germline ends came to 18 bases. Germline V CDR1 and CDR2: MNHEY, SMNVEV (reference sequence). DNA for the CDR3: TGTGCCAGCAAGGATGGGGGGGCACGGGACACTGAAGCTTTCTTT. It translates to CASKDGGARDTEAFF.

This clone was observed a few times. This rearrangement joins TRBV9 to TRBJ2-1; 9 positions match TRBD2. CDR3 length: 18 amino acids. The germline CDR1 and CDR2 sequences are SGDLS and YYNGEE. The trim removed 4 bases at V and 8 bases at J, leaving 19 bases unmatched. The CDR3 DNA is TGTGCCAGCAGCCTAAGGCGGAGGAGCGGGAGGCCCGCCGATGAGCAGTTCTTC. It codes for CASSLRRRSGRPADEQFF.

J is TRBJ1-2 and V is TRBV28, with 9 bases that match TRBD1. The V gene end was trimmed by 7 bases and the J gene end by 7 bases; junction bases not matched to a gene: 13. This CDR3 region has 15 residues. Germline CDR1 reads MDHEN; CDR2 reads SYDVKM. CDR3 in amino acids: CASISPGGQGIGYTF. The DNA of the CDR3 is TGTGCCAGCATCTCTCCCGGGGGACAGGGAATTGGCTACACCTTC.